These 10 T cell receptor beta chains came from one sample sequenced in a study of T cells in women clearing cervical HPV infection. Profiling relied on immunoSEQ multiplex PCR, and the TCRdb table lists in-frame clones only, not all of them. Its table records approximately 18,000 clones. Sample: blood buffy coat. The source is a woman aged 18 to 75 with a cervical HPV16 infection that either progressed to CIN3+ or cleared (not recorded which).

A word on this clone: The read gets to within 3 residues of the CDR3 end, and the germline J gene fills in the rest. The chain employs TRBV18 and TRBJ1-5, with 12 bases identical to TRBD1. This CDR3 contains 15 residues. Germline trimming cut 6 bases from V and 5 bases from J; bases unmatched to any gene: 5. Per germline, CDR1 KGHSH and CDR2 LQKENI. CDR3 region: CASSRDRGLHQPQHF. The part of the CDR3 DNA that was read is TGTGCCAGCTCGCGGGACAGGGGGCTCCATCAGCCC.

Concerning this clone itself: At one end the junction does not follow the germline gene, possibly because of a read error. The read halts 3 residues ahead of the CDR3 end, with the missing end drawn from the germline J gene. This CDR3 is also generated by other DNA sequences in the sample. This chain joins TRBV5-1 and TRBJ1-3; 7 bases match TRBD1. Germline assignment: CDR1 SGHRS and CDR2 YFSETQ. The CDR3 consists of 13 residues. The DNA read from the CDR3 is TGCGCCAGCAGGACAGGGTCCGGAAACACT. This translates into CASRTGSGNT. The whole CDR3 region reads CASRTGSGNTIYF.

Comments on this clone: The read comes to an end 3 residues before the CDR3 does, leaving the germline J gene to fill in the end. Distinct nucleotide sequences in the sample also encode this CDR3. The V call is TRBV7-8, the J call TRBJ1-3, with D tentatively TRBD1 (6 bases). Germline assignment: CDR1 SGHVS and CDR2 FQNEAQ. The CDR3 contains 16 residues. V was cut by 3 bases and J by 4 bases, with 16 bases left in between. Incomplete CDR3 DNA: TGTGCCAGCAGCTTCTCCGGGGGGGGCCTAGGAAACACC. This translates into CASSFSGGGLGNT. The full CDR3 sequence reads CASSFSGGGLGNTIYF. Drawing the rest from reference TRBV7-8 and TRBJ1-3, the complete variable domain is GAGVSQSPRYKVAKRGQDVALRCDPISGHVSLFWYQQALGQGPEFLTYFQNEAQLDKSGLPSDRFFAERPEGSVSTLKIQRTQQEDSAVYLCASSFSGGGLGNTIYFGEGSWLTVV.

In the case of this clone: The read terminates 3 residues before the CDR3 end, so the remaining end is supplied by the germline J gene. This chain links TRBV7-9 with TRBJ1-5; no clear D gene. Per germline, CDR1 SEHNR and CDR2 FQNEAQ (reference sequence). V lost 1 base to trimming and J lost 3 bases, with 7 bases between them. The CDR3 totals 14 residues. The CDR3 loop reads CASSLGRLNQPQHF. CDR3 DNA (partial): TGTGCCAGCAGCTTAGGCAGACTCAATCAGCCC.

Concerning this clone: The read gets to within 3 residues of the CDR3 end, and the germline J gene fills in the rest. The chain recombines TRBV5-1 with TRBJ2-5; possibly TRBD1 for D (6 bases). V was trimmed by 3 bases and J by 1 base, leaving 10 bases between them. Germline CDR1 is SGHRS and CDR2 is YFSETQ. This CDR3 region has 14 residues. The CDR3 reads CASSSTDSQETQYF. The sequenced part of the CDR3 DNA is TGCGCCAGCAGCTCCACGGACAGCCAAGAGACC. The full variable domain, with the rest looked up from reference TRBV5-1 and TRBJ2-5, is KAGVTQTPRYLIKTRGQQVTLSCSPISGHRSVSWYQQTPGQGLQFLFEYFSETQRNKGNFPGRFSGRQFSNSRSEMNVSTLELGDSALYLCASSSTDSQETQYFGPGTRLLVL.

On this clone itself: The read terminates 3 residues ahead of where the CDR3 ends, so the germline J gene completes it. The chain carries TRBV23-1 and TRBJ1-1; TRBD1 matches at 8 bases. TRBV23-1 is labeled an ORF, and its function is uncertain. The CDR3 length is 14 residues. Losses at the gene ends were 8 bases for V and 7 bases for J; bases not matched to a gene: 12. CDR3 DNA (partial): TGCGCCAGCTCTGACCCACAGGGGGAAGGTGAA. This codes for CASSDPQGEGE. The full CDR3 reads CASSDPQGEGEAFF.

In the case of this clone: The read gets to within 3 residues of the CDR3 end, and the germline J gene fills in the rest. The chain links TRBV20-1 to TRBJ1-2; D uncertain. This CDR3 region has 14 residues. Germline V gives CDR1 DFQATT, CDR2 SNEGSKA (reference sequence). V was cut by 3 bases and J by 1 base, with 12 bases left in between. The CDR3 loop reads CSASPAGDNYGYTF. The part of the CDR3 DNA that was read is TGCAGTGCTAGTCCGGCAGGCGATAACTATGGC.

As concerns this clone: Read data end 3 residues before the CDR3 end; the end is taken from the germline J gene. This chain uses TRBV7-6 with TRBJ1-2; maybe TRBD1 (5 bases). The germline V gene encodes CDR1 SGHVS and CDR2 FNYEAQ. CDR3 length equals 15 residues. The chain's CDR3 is CASSPRTQRGDTYTF. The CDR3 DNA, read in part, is TGTGCCAGCAGCCCGCGGACCCAGCGGGGGGATACC.

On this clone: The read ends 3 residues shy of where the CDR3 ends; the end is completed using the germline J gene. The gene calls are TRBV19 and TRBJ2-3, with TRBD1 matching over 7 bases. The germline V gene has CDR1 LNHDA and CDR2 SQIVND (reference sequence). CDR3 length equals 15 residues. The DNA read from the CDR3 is TGTGCCAGTAGGTTTGGACAGGTCAATGGGCAGCCG. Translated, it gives CASRFGQVNGQP. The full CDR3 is CASRFGQVNGQPQYF.

The sequenced CDR3 bases are TGTGCCAGCAGCTTAGCGCAACAGGGTGGTGGC. Protein: CASSLAQQGGG. The whole CDR3 protein reads CASSLAQQGGGYTF. This chain joins TRBV7-2 and TRBJ1-2; weak D call: TRBD1 (6 bases). From the germline J gene comes the end of the CDR3, since the read stops 3 residues before it. Trimming pared 0 bases from V and 7 bases from J, leaving 12 bases between. This CDR3 has 14 amino acids. Germline V gene data show CDR1 as SGHTA and CDR2 as FQGNSA.